This TCR beta chain was documented in a study of identical twins. Findings of the study overall: Its conclusions, products of cross-sectional statistical analysis, did not come from following the same donors. Fewer insertions characterized abundant cord blood beta clonotypes, whereas memory repertoires showed none.

A universal primer site was created by template switching, with the cDNA bearing unique molecular identifiers. A single record per CDR3 protein comes from TCRdb applying MiXCR to the 5' RACE reads. Found here are around 160,000 distinct CDR3 sequences, 3% to 4.5% of them singletons; the top ten hold approximately 7.6%. CDR3 size: 16 residues. Trimming stripped 1 base from V and 5 bases from J, with 18 bases between. Germline loops: CDR1 LGHNA, CDR2 YNFKEQ. This clonotype was counted at least ten times. What it binds is not known. Sequences were obtained from memory T cells sorted from blood. The sequence derives from a man between 18 and 29 years old in good health. The rearrangement joins TRBV4-2 to TRBJ2-7, with D perhaps TRBD2 (6 bases). CDR3 nucleotide sequence: TGTGCCAGCAGCCAAGGCCCCGGGACTTTCCCTAACGAGCAGTACTTC. This codes for CASSQGPGTFPNEQYF.